This TCR beta chain was observed in a study of cytomegalovirus exposure and HLA in healthy donors. Study background: Unique TCRs from HLA-typed donors, some 85 million of them, were held in an early data release. Overall study results and limits: Cytomegalovirus status was reportedly diagnosed by the classifier with high specificity and sensitivity. Beyond CMV serostatus, there was no information to go on about immune exposure. Accurate prediction of most subjects' HLA-A and HLA-B alleles from TCR beta sequences was reported.

V was shortened by 5 bases and J by 3 bases, with 12 bases between the two germline ends. The length of the CDR3 is 14 residues. CDR1 is SEHNR and CDR2 is FQNEAQ in the germline V gene (reference sequence). Concerning this clone itself: As yet, its antigen is unknown.

The PCR was carried out with 60 Vbeta primers and 13 Jbeta primers. Clones were read by immunoSEQ multiplex PCR, and TCRdb kept only the in-frame ones, dropping some. The sample includes 100,000 to 150,000 clones, approximately 71% of them seen just once. Sequenced material: PBMCs. This TCR was recovered from a woman aged 50 to 65 in good health and CMV-seronegative. The V and J genes are TRBV7-9 and TRBJ2-3; possible D gene TRBD2, 6 bases. The CDR3 region is CASSRGIGTDTQYF. DNA for the CDR3: TGTGCCAGCAGCCGCGGGATTGGTACAGATACGCAGTATTTT.